Detailed here is one T cell receptor beta chain. Clones were sequenced by immunoSEQ multiplex PCR, and TCRdb holds only the in-frame ones, with some missing. The data show about 250,000 clones, 75% to 90% seen once. Self-reported history from a screening survey and questionnaire set each donor's cohort. The V and J ends lost 3 bases and 7 bases respectively, with 12 bases between them. The CDR3 contains 13 residues. From germline, CDR1 is KGHSH and CDR2 LQKENI. The record originates from a study of blood T cell repertoires in COVID-19. Study overall: Both acute and convalescent COVID-19 samples were obtained from the United States, Italy and Spain. Sample material is recorded as cDNA or gDNA derived from T cells, B-cell-depleted T cells, or PBMCs.

This receptor was obtained from a woman aged 18-29 years who had recovered from COVID-19. Sequencing was performed on PBMCs or T cells enriched from blood (not recorded which). The chain employs TRBV18 and TRBJ1-2, with D unresolved. CDR3 nucleotide sequence: TGTGCCAGCTCACCCCGGGGTGAGAGTGGCTACACCTTC. Translating it yields CASSPRGESGYTF.